Listed here are 29 T cell receptor beta chains from one sample, sequenced in a study of blood T cell repertoires in COVID-19. TCRdb keeps only in-frame clones here, not all; method: immunoSEQ multiplex PCR. The sample consists of 150,000 to 200,000 clones, 60% to 80% of them appearing once. The sample taken for sequencing was peripheral blood. These receptors were collected from a man aged 55-75 years with active or convalescent COVID-19.

DNA of the CDR3: TGTGCCAGCAGTTACTCGAGGTGGAGTTCCTACGAGCAGTACTTC. It specifies CASSYSRWSSYEQYF. This sequence joins TRBV6-5 and TRBJ2-7; D unclear. Germline V lookup: CDR1 MNHEY, CDR2 SVGAGI. The CDR3 length is 15 residues. With 0 bases removed from V and 1 base from J, the gap between germline ends came to 10 bases.

V usage is TRBV5-1 and J usage is TRBJ1-1; the D gene is possibly TRBD1 (6 bases). Germline lookup yields CDR1 SGHRS and CDR2 YFSETQ. Trimming removed 4 bases from V and 1 base from J, with 11 bases in between. The CDR3 sequence is 14 residues long. CDR3 protein: CASSLRTENTEAFF. In DNA, the CDR3 is TGCGCCAGCAGCCTTCGGACAGAGAACACTGAAGCTTTCTTT.

In this sample, this clone turned up once. The gene calls are TRBV24-1 and TRBJ2-1; maybe TRBD2 (6 bases). With 4 bases removed from V and 6 bases from J, the gap between germline ends came to 18 bases. The length of the CDR3 is 16 residues. Looked up from germline, CDR1 is KGHDR and CDR2 is SFDVKD. In DNA, the CDR3 is TGTGCCACCAGTGACCGAGCGCGGGGACTCCGCAATGAGCAGTTCTTC. Translating it yields CATSDRARGLRNEQFF.

This clone was seen more than once but under ten times. The chain combines TRBV7-8 with TRBJ2-1; D is perhaps TRBD2 (6 bases). CDR3 length equals 14 residues. Trimming shortened V by 5 bases and J by 9 bases, and 17 bases separated the two germline ends. Germline CDR1 is SGHVS and CDR2 is FQNEAQ. CDR3 region: CASSKGRDSAEQFF. CDR3 bases: TGTGCCAGCAGCAAGGGGCGGGATAGTGCTGAGCAGTTCTTC.

This clone showed up just a few times. The V gene is TRBV18, the J gene TRBJ1-5; 8 nucleotides align to TRBD1. The germline gives CDR1 KGHSH, CDR2 LQKENI. The CDR3 sequence is 16 residues long. V was clipped by 1 base and J by 1 base; unmatched bases: 3. Written as DNA, the CDR3 is TGTGCCAGCTCACCACGACAGGGGTTGAGCAATCAGCCCCAGCATTTT. This encodes CASSPRQGLSNQPQHF. The variable domain in full, completed from reference TRBV18 and TRBJ1-5, reads NAGVMQNPRHLVRRRGQEARLRCSPMKGHSHVYWYRQLPEEGLKFMVYLQKENIIDESGMPKERFSAEFPKEGPSILRIQQVVRGDSAAYFCASSPRQGLSNQPQHFGDGTRLSIL.

The J gene is TRBJ1-6, the V gene TRBV30, with 10 positions matching TRBD1. The CDR3 is 15 amino acids. Per the germline V gene, CDR1 is GTSNPN and CDR2 is SVGIG (reference sequence). Losses at the gene ends were 0 bases for V and 6 bases for J; bases not matched to a gene: 2. CDR3 protein: CAWSVRDRGNSPLHF. The CDR3 nucleotides are TGTGCCTGGAGTGTACGGGACAGGGGTAATTCACCCCTCCACTTT.

This clone showed up just once. The gene calls are TRBV19 and TRBJ2-1, with 7 bases lining up with TRBD1. Germline V gene sequence: CDR1 LNHDA, CDR2 SQIVND (reference sequence). After removal of 6 bases from V and 8 bases from J, the junction contained 4 bases not matched to a gene. This CDR3 region has 12 residues. The CDR3 DNA reads as TGTGCCAGTAGCCGACAGGGTGATGAGCAGTTCTTC. The encoded protein is CASSRQGDEQFF.

V usage is TRBV4-2 and J usage is TRBJ2-3, with D perhaps matching TRBD2 (6 bases). The ends were cut back, 4 bases at V and 2 bases at J, with 13 bases in the middle. Germline V gives CDR1 LGHNA, CDR2 YNFKEQ. The CDR3 has 15 residues. CDR3 sequence: CASSRQGGDTDTQYF. The DNA of the CDR3 is TGTGCCAGCAGCCGCCAGGGCGGGGACACAGATACGCAGTATTTT.

The genes are TRBV7-8 and TRBJ2-1; D is unresolved. In germline, CDR1 is SGHVS, CDR2 FQNEAQ. V was pared by 0 bases and J by 0 bases, with 6 bases between. The CDR3 contains 15 residues. The CDR3 DNA reads TGTGCCAGCAGCTTAGCGGAGAGCTCCTACAATGAGCAGTTCTTC. Amino acids: CASSLAESSYNEQFF.

The chain combines TRBV11-2 with TRBJ2-2, with 12 bases lining up with TRBD2. The CDR3 has 16 residues. Germline CDR1 is SGHAT and CDR2 is FQNNGV. V trimming: 2 bases; J trimming: 6 bases; junction bases outside the gene matches: 4. CDR3 loop: CASSLLAGGTSGELFF. The CDR3 DNA reads TGTGCCAGCAGCTTACTAGCGGGAGGGACGTCCGGGGAGCTGTTTTTT.

The chain combines TRBV10-3 with TRBJ1-1, with D perhaps matching TRBD1 (5 bases). Germline CDR1 reads ENHRY; CDR2 reads SYGVKD. V lost 6 bases, J lost 4 bases, and 15 bases lay in between. The CDR3 covers 14 residues. CDR3 residues: CAISPHGGGTEAFF. DNA of the CDR3: TGTGCCATCAGCCCCCACGGGGGTGGCACTGAAGCTTTCTTT.

V usage is TRBV7-3 and J usage is TRBJ2-7, with 7 positions matching TRBD2. V lost 1 base to trimming and J lost 2 bases; unmatched junction nucleotides: 5. CDR1 and CDR2 from the germline V gene are SGHTA and FQGTGA. The length of the CDR3 is 15 residues. The CDR3: CASSLRLGLAYEQYF. CDR3 nucleotides: TGTGCCAGCAGCTTAAGGTTAGGACTAGCCTACGAGCAGTACTTC.

To note about this clone: The same CDR3 arises from other DNA sequences in this sample as well. V is TRBV7-2 and J is TRBJ2-7; 10 positions match TRBD2. The length of the CDR3 is 15 residues. J was trimmed by 2 bases and V by 4 bases; bases with no gene match: 5. Germline CDR1 is SGHTA and CDR2 is FQGNSA. This CDR3 is CASSSWTSGTYEQYF. Here the CDR3 DNA reads TGTGCCAGCAGCTCCTGGACTAGCGGCACCTACGAGCAGTACTTC.

The chain couples TRBV10-3 to TRBJ2-4; tentatively, D is TRBD2 (6 bases). The germline V gene has CDR1 ENHRY and CDR2 SYGVKD. The CDR3 loop spans 13 amino acids. The V gene lost 3 bases and the J gene lost 8 bases, with 11 bases spanning the gap. The CDR3 nucleotides read TGTGCCATCAGTGAAGGGTGGGAGGACATTCAGTACTTC. This codes for CAISEGWEDIQYF.

The table lists this clone with a count of one. The chain combines TRBV6-5 with TRBJ1-1; D ambiguous. The CDR3 sequence is 13 residues long. Trimming took off 2 bases at V and 5 bases at J, with 9 bases between the two ends. In germline, CDR1 is MNHEY, CDR2 SVGAGI. The CDR3 protein is CASSYGRGTEAFF. The CDR3 coding sequence is TGTGCCAGCAGTTACGGCCGAGGGACTGAAGCTTTCTTT.

This rearrangement joins TRBV10-3 to TRBJ1-6, with TRBD1 matching over 8 bases. The V and J ends lost 4 bases and 1 base, in that order; junction bases with no gene match: 6. Per the germline V gene, CDR1 is ENHRY and CDR2 is SYGVKD. The CDR3 sequence is 17 residues long. The CDR3: CAISVSGGSSYNSPLHF. The CDR3 DNA reads TGTGCCATCAGTGTCTCAGGGGGCAGTTCCTATAATTCACCCCTCCACTTT.

This clone was counted between two and nine times. The chain couples TRBV30 to TRBJ1-3; TRBD1 matches at 8 bases. V trimming: 5 bases; J trimming: 0 bases; junction bases outside the gene matches: 6. The CDR3 runs to 15 residues. Germline assignment: CDR1 GTSNPN and CDR2 SVGIG (reference sequence). The CDR3 here is CAWGPGGSSGNTIYF. In nucleotides, the CDR3 is TGTGCCTGGGGCCCAGGGGGCAGCTCTGGAAACACCATATATTTT.

This chain joins TRBV6-2 or TRBV6-3 and TRBJ2-2, with TRBD2 matching over 16 bases. The CDR3 is 19 amino acids. The trim removed 6 bases at V and 4 bases at J, leaving 11 bases unmatched. Germline loops: CDR1 MNHEY, CDR2 SVGEGT. The CDR3 sequence is CASSLAKGLAGGSTGELFF. The CDR3 DNA is TGTGCCAGCAGCCTAGCCAAGGGACTAGCGGGAGGGAGCACCGGGGAGCTGTTTTTT.

The chain uses TRBV27 and TRBJ1-3, with 8 bases lining up with TRBD1. The V gene's germline CDR1 is MNHEY and CDR2 SMNVEV (reference sequence). The junction had 6 bases not matched to a gene; V was cut back by 4 bases and J by 4 bases. CDR3 length: 15 residues. The DNA for the CDR3 is TGTGCCAGCAGTTCTCGGACAGGGTACGGAAACACCATATATTTT. It specifies CASSSRTGYGNTIYF.

The CDR3, as DNA: TGTGCCAGCTCACCGCTGGGGACAGGGGTTTTACAGCCCCAGCATTTT. Its translation is CASSPLGTGVLQPQHF. The chain carries TRBV18 and TRBJ1-5; TRBD1 matches at 10 bases. This CDR3 has 16 amino acids. The V and J ends lost 3 bases and 7 bases, in that order; junction bases with no gene match: 9. Germline-derived CDR1 and CDR2 are KGHSH and LQKENI.

The chain recombines TRBV7-2 with TRBJ2-7; D perhaps matches TRBD2 (5 bases). Germline CDR1 is SGHTA and CDR2 is FQGNSA. V lost 5 bases and J lost 6, with 14 bases in between. The CDR3 contains 13 residues. The CDR3 sequence: CASSTMRAGEQYF. In DNA form, the CDR3 reads TGTGCCAGCAGCACTATGAGGGCTGGCGAGCAGTACTTC.

The chain is built from TRBV3-1 (or the pseudogene TRBV3-2) and TRBJ2-1; D ambiguous. Trimming took off 1 base at V and 5 bases at J, with 12 bases between the two ends. CDR3 length: 15 amino acids. Looked up from germline, CDR1 is LGHDT and CDR2 is YNNKEL (reference sequence). Here the CDR3 DNA reads TGTGCCAGCAGCCAAGCAAAAGTAGTAAACAATGAGCAGTTCTTC. It encodes CASSQAKVVNNEQFF.

The chain is built from TRBV6-5 and TRBJ1-1; D unclear. The length of the CDR3 is 14 residues. V gave up 4 bases and J gave up 5 bases, with 14 bases separating them. Germline-derived CDR1 and CDR2 are MNHEY and SVGAGI. The chain's CDR3 is CASSSFSTGTEAFF. DNA of the CDR3: TGTGCCAGCAGTTCCTTTAGCACTGGGACTGAAGCTTTCTTT.

This clone was seen a few times. This chain joins TRBV2 and TRBJ2-1; 7 nucleotides align to TRBD2. V was clipped by 8 bases and J by 0 bases; unmatched bases: 22. This CDR3 region has 20 residues. Per the germline V gene, CDR1 is SNHLY and CDR2 is FYNNEI. Written as DNA, the CDR3 is TGTGCCAGCGGAGGGGCGAAGATGGCTAGCGGAGGGAGCTCCTACAATGAGCAGTTCTTC. This gives the protein CASGGAKMASGGSSYNEQFF.

V gene TRBV7-9 combines with J gene TRBJ2-1, with 10 bases lining up with TRBD2. The CDR3 extends over 18 amino acids. Unmatched junction bases numbered 8, after V lost 1 base and J lost 2 bases. Germline-derived CDR1 and CDR2 are SEHNR and FQNEAQ (reference sequence). The chain's CDR3 is CASSLVLRTSGAYNEQFF. The DNA for the CDR3 is TGTGCCAGCAGCTTAGTCCTTAGGACTAGCGGAGCCTACAATGAGCAGTTCTTC. Looking up the rest from reference TRBV7-9 and TRBJ2-1 gives the full variable domain: DTGVSQNPRHKITKRGQNVTFRCDPISEHNRLYWYRQTLGQGPEFLTYFQNEAQLEKSRLLSDRFSAERPKGSFSTLEIQRTEQGDSAMYLCASSLVLRTSGAYNEQFFGPGTRLTVL.

Concerning this clone itself: A much larger clone differs from this one at a single base, so this may be a read error. J is TRBJ2-7 and V is TRBV10-3; perhaps TRBD2 as D (5 bases). V lost 4 bases and J lost 4, with 5 bases in between. The CDR3 runs to 11 residues. Germline V CDR1 and CDR2: ENHRY, SYGVKD. CDR3 sequence: CAISGGYEQYF. CDR3 coding DNA: TGTGCCATCAGTGGAGGGTACGAGCAGTACTTC.

Comment on this clone: An end of the junction differs from the germline gene, which may be a read error. The gene calls are TRBV12-3 or TRBV12-4 and TRBJ2-7, with TRBD2 as a possible D gene (5 bases). The CDR3 spans 13 residues. The CDR3 region has the DNA TGTGCCAGCAAATTCGGGGTCTCCTCCGAGCAGTACTTC. It codes for CASKFGVSSEQYF.

As regards this clone: This same CDR3 is encoded by further DNA sequences in the sample. The chain links TRBV19 to TRBJ1-5; 9 bases fit TRBD1. CDR1 LNHDA and CDR2 SQIVND come from the germline V gene (reference sequence). V lost 5 bases, J lost 6 bases, and 8 bases stayed unmatched. The CDR3 length is 15 residues. The CDR3 loop reads CASSSTGTGSQPQHF. CDR3 nucleotides: TGTGCCAGTAGTTCGACCGGGACAGGGTCTCAGCCCCAGCATTTT.

The J gene is TRBJ1-5, the V gene TRBV4-1; tentative D call: TRBD1 (5 bases). The ends were cut back, 0 bases at V and 0 bases at J, with 15 bases in the middle. Germline V gives CDR1 MGHRA, CDR2 YSYEKL. This CDR3 has 18 amino acids. The CDR3 DNA follows: TGCGCCAGCAGCCAAGAAGGGGCAGCCCTTTATAGCAATCAGCCCCAGCATTTT. This translates into CASSQEGAALYSNQPQHF.